This entry is about one T cell receptor (beta chain). This entry is derived from a study of blood T cell repertoires in COVID-19. Sequencing was performed with immunoSEQ multiplex PCR; in TCRdb, only in-frame clones are kept and a portion is missing. The data contain about 150,000 clones, around 90% of them seen just once; the ten biggest clones take up about 4.2%. With 6 bases removed from V and 4 bases from J, the gap between germline ends came to 18 bases. Germline V gene data show CDR1 as MGHDK and CDR2 as SYGVNS. CDR3 length equals 15 residues. V and J are TRBV25-1 and TRBJ1-2, with D hard to call. The TCR comes from a woman in her sixties with active or convalescent COVID-19. The sample was peripheral blood. The CDR3 spells CASSPLEEYIYGYTF. The CDR3 bases are TGTGCCAGCAGCCCCCTCGAGGAGTACATCTATGGCTACACCTTC.